This T cell receptor beta chain was recovered during a study of response to subunit inactivated influenza vaccine. Per the germline V gene, CDR1 is MRHNA and CDR2 is SNTAGT. The V end lost 5 bases, the J end lost 4 bases, and 11 bases lay between the germline ends. The CDR3 totals 14 residues. TCRdb fed the RT-PCR reads into MiXCR, producing one record per CDR3 protein. The sample holds about 180,000 distinct CDR3 sequences, around 9% seen once. Sequencing used non-naive T cells sorted from PBMCs, obtained on the day of vaccination. The chain is built from TRBV6-4 and TRBJ2-2; a weak D match, TRBD2 (5 bases). The TCR comes from a man in his fifties who received an inactivated influenza vaccine. CDR3 coding DNA: TGTGCCAGCAGTACTCAGCGGACCACCGGGGAGCTGTTTTTT. Its protein product is CASSTQRTTGELFF.